This record concerns one TCR beta chain sequence. The data derive from a study of cytomegalovirus exposure and HLA in healthy donors. In germline, CDR1 is MGHDK, CDR2 SYGVNS. V dropped 2 bases and J dropped 11 bases, with 15 bases sitting between them. There are 13 residues in the CDR3. A multiplex PCR was run with 60 Vbeta primers and 13 Jbeta primers. Clones were read by immunoSEQ multiplex PCR, and TCRdb kept only the in-frame ones, dropping some. The sample consists of some 200,000 clones, over 60% of them appearing once. This chain uses TRBV25-1 with TRBJ1-1, with a weak D call TRBD1 (5 bases). Material for sequencing was PBMCs. The receptor comes from a woman aged 45 to 65 in good health and CMV-seronegative. CDR3 coding DNA: TGTGCCAGCAGTGAAGGAGGGGATAGTCGGGCTTTCTTT. This sequence encodes CASSEGGDSRAFF.